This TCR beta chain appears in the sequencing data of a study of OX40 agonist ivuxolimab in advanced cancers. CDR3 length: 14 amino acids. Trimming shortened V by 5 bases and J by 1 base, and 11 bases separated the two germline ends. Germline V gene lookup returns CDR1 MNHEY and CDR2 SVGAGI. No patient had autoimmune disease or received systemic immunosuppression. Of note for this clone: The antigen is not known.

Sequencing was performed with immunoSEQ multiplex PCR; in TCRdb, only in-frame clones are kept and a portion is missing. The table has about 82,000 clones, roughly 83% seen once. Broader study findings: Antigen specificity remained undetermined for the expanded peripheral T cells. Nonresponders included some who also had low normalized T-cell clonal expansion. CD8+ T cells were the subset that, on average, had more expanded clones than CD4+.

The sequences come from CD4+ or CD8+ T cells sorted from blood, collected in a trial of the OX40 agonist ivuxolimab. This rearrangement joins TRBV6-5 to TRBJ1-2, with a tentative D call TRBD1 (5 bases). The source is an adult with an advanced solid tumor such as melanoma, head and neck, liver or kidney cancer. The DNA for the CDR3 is TGTGCCAGCAGTCGGGGCCAGGTTAACTATGGCTACACCTTC. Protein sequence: CASSRGQVNYGYTF.